This T cell receptor beta chain was identified during a study of spatial heterogeneity in lung cancer. Across the study: Alpha-chain sequences were consistently detected less often than beta-chain sequences. In raw reads, more than 8.5 appearances on average were recorded for each unique TCR and UMI combination.

Each molecule of TCR cDNA was tagged with one unique molecular identifier. TCRdb fed the 5' RACE reads into MiXCR, producing one record per CDR3 protein. The sample shows approximately 4,600 distinct CDR3 sequences, less than 8.5% of them seen only once. About this clonotype: Its target is unknown.

Overall study findings and caveats: Higher tumor mutation counts went along with higher counts of expanded intratumoral alpha and beta TCRs.

Stated time point: sample taken at primary tumor resection. The V end was cut by 4 bases, the J end by 2 bases, with 20 bases between. The CDR3 has 17 residues. Germline V gives CDR1 SGHTA, CDR2 FQGNSA. The sequenced sample was lung tumor tissue, obtained at surgery. The receptor was derived from a male donor with early-stage non-small cell lung cancer. The chain links TRBV7-2 to TRBJ2-5, with D perhaps being TRBD1 or TRBD2 (6 bases each). CDR3 nucleotide sequence: TGTGCCAGCAGCTCCCCTGGGGGGCATACGGGACAAGAGACCCAGTACTTC. Amino acids: CASSSPGGHTGQETQYF.